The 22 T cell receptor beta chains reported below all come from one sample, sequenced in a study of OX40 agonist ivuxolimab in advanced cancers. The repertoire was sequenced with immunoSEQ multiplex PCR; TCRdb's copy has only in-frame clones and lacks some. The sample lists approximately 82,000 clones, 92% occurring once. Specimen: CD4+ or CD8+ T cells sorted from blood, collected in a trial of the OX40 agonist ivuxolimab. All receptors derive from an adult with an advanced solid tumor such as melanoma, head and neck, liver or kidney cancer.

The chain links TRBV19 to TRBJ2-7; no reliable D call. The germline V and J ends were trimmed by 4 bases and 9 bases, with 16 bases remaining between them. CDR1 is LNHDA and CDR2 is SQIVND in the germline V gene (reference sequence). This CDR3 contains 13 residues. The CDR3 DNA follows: TGTGCCAGTAGTACCTCGGACCGCGCTGGGCAGTACTTC. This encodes CASSTSDRAGQYF.

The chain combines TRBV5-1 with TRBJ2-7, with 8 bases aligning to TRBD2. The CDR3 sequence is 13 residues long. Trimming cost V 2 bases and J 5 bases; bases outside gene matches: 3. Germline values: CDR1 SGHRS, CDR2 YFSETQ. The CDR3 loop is CASSFAGGDEQYF. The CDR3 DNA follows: TGCGCCAGCAGCTTTGCGGGAGGAGACGAGCAGTACTTC.

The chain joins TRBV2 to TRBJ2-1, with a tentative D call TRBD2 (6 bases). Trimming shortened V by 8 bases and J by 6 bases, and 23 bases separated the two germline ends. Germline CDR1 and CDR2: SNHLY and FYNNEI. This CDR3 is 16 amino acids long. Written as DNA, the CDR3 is TGTGCCAGCCTATCCCTAGCGCCTACTTTTTTCAATGAGCAGTTCTTC. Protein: CASLSLAPTFFNEQFF.

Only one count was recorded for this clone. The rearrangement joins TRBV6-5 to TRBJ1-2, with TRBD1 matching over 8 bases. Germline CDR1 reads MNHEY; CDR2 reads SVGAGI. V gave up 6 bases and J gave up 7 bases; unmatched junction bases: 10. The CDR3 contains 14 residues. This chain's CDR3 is CASSLRQGLSGYTF. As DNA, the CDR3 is TGTGCCAGCAGCTTACGACAGGGGCTGAGTGGCTACACCTTC.

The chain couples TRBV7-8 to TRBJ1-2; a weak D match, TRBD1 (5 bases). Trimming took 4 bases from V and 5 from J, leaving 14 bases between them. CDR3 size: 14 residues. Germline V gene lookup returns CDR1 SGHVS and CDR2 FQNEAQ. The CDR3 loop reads CASSSTGAAYGYTF. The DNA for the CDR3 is TGTGCCAGCAGCTCTACAGGAGCTGCTTATGGCTACACCTTC.

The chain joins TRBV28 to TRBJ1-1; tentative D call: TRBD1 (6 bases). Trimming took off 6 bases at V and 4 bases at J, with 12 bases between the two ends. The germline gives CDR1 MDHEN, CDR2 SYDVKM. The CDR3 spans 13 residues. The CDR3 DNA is TGTGCCAGCAGAAGCGGACAGTTCACTGAAGCTTTCTTT. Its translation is CASRSGQFTEAFF. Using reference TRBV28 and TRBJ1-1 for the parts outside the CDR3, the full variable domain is DVKVTQSSRYLVKRTGEKVFLECVQDMDHENMFWYRQDPGLGLRLIYFSYDVKMKEKGDIPEGYSVSREKKERFSLILESASTNQTSMYLCASRSGQFTEAFFGQGTRLTVV.

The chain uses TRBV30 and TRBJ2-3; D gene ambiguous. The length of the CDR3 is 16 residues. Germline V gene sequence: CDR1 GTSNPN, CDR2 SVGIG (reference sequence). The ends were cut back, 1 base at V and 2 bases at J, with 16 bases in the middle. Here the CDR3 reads CAWSARSTALTDTQYF. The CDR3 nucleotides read TGTGCCTGGAGTGCGAGATCAACGGCACTCACAGATACGCAGTATTTT.

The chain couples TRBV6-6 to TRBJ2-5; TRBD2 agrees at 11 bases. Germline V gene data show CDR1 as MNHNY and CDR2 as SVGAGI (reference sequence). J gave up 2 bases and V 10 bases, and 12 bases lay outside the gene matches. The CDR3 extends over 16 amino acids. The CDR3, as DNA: TGTGCCACCCTCCCCCCTAGCGGGGGGACTCAAGAGACCCAGTACTTC. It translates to CATLPPSGGTQETQYF.

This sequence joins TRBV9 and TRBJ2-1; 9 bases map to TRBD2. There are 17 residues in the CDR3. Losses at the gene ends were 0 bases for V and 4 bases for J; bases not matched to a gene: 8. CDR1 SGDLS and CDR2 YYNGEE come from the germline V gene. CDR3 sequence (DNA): TGTGCCAGCAGCGTAGATCGCGGGACTAGCTCTTACAATGAGCAGTTCTTC. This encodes CASSVDRGTSSYNEQFF.

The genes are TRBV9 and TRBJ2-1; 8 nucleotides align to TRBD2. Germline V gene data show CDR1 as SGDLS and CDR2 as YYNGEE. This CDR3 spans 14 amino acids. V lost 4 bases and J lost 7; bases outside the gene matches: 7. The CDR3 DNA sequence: TGTGCCAGCAGCCCAGGAGGGACTAGAAATGAGCAGTTCTTC. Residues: CASSPGGTRNEQFF. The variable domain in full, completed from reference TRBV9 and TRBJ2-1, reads DSGVTQTPKHLITATGQRVTLRCSPRSGDLSVYWYQQSLDQGLQFLIQYYNGEERAKGNILERFSAQQFPDLHSELNLSSLELGDSALYFCASSPGGTRNEQFFGPGTRLTVL.

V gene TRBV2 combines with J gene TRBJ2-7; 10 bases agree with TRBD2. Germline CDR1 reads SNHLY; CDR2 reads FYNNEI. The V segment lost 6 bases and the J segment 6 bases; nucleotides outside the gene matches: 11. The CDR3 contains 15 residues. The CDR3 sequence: CASSLGTSDRGEQYF. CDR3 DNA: TGTGCCAGCAGCCTAGGGACTAGCGACCGAGGCGAGCAGTACTTC. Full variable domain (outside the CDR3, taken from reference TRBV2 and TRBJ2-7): EPEVTQTPSHQVTQMGQEVILRCVPISNHLYFYWYRQILGQKVEFLVSFYNNEISEKSEIFDDQFSVERPDGSNFTLKIRSTKLEDSAMYFCASSLGTSDRGEQYFGPGTRLTVT.

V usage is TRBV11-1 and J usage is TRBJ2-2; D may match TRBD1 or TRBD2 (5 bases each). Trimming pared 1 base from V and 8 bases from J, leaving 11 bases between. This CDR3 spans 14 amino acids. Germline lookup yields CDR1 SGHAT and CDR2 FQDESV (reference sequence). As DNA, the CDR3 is TGTGCCAGCAGCTTAGGGTCGGGGCGTGGGGAGCTGTTTTTT. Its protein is CASSLGSGRGELFF.

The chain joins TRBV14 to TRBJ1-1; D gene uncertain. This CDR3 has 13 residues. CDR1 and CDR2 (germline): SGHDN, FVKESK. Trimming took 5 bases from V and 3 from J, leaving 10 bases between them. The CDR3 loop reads CASSTQEDTEAFF. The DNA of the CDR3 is TGTGCCAGCAGCACCCAGGAGGACACTGAAGCTTTCTTT.

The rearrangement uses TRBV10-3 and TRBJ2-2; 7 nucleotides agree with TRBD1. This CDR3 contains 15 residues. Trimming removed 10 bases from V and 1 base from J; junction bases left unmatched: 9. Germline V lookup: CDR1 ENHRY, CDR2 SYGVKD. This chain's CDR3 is CATNERGRNTGELFF. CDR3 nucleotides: TGTGCCACTAACGAGAGGGGGCGGAACACCGGGGAGCTGTTTTTT.

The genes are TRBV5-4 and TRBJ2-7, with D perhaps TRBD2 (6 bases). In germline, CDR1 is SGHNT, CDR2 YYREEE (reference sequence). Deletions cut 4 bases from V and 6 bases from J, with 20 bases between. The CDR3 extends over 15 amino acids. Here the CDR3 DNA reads TGTGCCAGCAGCCCCGAAGCGGGCCAGGGCCGCGAGCAGTACTTC. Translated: CASSPEAGQGREQYF.

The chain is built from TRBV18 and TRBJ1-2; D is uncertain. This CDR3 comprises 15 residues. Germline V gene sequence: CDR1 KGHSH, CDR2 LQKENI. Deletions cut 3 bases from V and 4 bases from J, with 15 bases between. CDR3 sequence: CASSPLELSGYGYTF. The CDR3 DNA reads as TGTGCCAGCTCACCCCTAGAACTCTCTGGCTATGGCTACACCTTC.

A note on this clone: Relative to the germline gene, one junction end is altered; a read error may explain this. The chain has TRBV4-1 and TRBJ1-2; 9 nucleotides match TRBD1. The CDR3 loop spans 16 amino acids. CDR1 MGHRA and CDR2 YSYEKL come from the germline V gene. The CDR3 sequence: CASSKDSGQGGYGYTF. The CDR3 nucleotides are TGCGCCAGCAGCAAAGACTCGGGACAGGGAGGCTATGGCTACACCTTC.

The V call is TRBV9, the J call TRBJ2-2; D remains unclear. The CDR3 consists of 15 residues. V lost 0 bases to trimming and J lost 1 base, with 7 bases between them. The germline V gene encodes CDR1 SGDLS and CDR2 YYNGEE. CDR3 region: CASSVALGNTGELFF. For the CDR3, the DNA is TGTGCCAGCAGCGTAGCTCTCGGGAACACCGGGGAGCTGTTTTTT.

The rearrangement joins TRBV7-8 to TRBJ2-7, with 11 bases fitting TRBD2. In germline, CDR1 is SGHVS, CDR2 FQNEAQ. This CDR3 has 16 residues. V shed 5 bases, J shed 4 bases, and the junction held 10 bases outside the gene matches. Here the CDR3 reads CASSPYRLAGPYEQYF. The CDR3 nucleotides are TGTGCCAGCAGCCCCTACCGACTAGCGGGACCTTACGAGCAGTACTTC.

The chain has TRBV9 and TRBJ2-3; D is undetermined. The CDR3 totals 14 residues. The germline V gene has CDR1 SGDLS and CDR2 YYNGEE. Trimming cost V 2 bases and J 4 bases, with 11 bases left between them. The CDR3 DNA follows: TGTGCCAGCAGCGTTTTGACAAGCCCAGATACGCAGTATTTT. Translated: CASSVLTSPDTQYF. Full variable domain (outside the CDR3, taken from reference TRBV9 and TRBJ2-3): DSGVTQTPKHLITATGQRVTLRCSPRSGDLSVYWYQQSLDQGLQFLIQYYNGEERAKGNILERFSAQQFPDLHSELNLSSLELGDSALYFCASSVLTSPDTQYFGPGTRLTVL.

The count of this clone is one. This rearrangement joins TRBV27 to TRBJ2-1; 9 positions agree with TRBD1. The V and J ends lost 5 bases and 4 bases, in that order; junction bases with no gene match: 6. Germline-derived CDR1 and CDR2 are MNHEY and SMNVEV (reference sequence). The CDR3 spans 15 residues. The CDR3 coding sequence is TGTGCCAGCAGTCCAACCGGGACAGGGTACAATGAGCAGTTCTTC. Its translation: CASSPTGTGYNEQFF.

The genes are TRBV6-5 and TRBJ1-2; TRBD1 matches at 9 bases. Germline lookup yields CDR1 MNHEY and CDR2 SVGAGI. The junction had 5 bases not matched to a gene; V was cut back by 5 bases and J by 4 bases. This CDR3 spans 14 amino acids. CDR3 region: CASSIQGASYGYTF. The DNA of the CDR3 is TGTGCCAGCAGTATACAGGGGGCGAGCTATGGCTACACCTTC.